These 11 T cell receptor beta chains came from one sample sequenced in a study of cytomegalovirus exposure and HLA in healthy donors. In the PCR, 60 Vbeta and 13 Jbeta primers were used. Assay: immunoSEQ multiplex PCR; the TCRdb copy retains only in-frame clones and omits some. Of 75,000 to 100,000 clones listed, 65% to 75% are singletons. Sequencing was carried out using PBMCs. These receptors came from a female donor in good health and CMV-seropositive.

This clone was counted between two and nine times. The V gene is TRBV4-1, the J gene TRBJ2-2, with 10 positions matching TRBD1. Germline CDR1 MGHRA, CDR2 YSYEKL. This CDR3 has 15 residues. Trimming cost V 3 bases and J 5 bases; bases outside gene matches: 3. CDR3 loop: CASSQSDRGTGELFF. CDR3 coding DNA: TGCGCCAGCAGCCAGTCGGACAGGGGGACCGGGGAGCTGTTTTTT.

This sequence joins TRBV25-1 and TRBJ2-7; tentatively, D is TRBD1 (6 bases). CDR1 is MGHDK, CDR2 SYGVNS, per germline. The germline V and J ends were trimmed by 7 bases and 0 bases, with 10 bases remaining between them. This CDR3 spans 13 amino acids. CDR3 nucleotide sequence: TGTGCCAGCACTAAGGACAGCTCCTACGAGCAGTACTTC. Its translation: CASTKDSSYEQYF.

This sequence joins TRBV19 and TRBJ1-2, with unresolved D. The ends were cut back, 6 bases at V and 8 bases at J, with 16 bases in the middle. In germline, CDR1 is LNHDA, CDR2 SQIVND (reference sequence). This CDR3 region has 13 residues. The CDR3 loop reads CASRGSPSWGYTF. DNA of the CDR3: TGTGCCAGTAGGGGCAGCCCCTCTTGGGGCTACACCTTC.

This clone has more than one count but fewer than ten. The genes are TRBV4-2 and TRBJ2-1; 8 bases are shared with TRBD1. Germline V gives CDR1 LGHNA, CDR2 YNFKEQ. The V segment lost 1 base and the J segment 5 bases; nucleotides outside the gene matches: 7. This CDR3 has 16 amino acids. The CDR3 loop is CASSQVLQGGHNEQFF. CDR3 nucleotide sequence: TGTGCCAGCAGCCAAGTATTACAGGGGGGTCACAATGAGCAGTTCTTC.

The CDR3 sequence: CASSLDSGGRDRAYEQYF. For the CDR3, the DNA is TGTGCCAGCAGCTTAGATTCCGGGGGCCGGGACAGGGCCTACGAGCAGTACTTC. V is TRBV11-2 and J is TRBJ2-7; TRBD1 matches 9 bases. Germline lookup yields CDR1 SGHAT and CDR2 FQNNGV. The CDR3 is made up of 18 amino acids. The junction had 11 bases not matched to a gene; V was cut back by 0 bases and J by 2 bases.

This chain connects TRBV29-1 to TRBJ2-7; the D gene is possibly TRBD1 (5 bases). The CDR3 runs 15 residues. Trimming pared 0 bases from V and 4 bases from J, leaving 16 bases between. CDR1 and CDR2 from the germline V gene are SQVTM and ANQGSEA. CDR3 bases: TGCAGCGTTGAAGATGATACAGGTATTAGGTACGAGCAGTACTTC. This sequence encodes CSVEDDTGIRYEQYF.

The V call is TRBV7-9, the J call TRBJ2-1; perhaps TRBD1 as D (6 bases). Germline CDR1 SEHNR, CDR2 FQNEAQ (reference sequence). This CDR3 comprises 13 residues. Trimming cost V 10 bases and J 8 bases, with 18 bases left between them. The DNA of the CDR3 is TGTGCCATCCCGGGACATGGGATGTATGAGCAGTTCTTC. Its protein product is CAIPGHGMYEQFF.

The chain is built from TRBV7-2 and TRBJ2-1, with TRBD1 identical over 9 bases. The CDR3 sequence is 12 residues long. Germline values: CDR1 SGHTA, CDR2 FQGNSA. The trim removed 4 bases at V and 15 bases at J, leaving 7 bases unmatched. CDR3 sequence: CASSSSGTGRFF. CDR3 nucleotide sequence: TGTGCCAGCAGCTCTTCCGGGACAGGGAGGTTCTTC.

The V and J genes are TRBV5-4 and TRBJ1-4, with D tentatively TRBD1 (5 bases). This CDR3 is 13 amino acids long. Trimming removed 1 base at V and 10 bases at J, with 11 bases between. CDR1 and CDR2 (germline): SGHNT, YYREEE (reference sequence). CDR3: CASSLWGTGKLFF. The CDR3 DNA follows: TGTGCCAGCAGCTTGTGGGGCACCGGAAAACTGTTTTTT. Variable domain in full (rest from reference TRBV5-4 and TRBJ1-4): ETGVTQSPTHLIKTRGQQVTLRCSSQSGHNTVSWYQQALGQGPQFIFQYYREEENGRGNFPPRFSGLQFPNYSSELNVNALELDDSALYLCASSLWGTGKLFFGSGTQLSVL.

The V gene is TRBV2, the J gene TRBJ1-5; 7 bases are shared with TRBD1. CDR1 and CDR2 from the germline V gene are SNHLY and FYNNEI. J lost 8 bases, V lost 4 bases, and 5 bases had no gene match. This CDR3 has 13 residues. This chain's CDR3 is CASSAEGAKPQHF. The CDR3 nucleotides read TGTGCCAGCAGTGCAGAGGGGGCGAAGCCCCAGCATTTT. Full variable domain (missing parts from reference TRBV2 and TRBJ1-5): EPEVTQTPSHQVTQMGQEVILRCVPISNHLYFYWYRQILGQKVEFLVSFYNNEISEKSEIFDDQFSVERPDGSNFTLKIRSTKLEDSAMYFCASSAEGAKPQHFGDGTRLSIL.

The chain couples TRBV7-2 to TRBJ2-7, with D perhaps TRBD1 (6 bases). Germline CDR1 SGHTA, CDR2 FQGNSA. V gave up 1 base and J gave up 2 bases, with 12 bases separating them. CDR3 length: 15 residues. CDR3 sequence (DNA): TGTGCCAGCAGCTTAGGGACAGTCTTAACCTACGAGCAGTACTTC. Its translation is CASSLGTVLTYEQYF.